A selection of T cell receptor beta chains follows, all from one sample in a study of a mutant IDH1 vaccine in newly diagnosed glioma. Their antigens remain unidentified. The assay was immunoSEQ multiplex PCR, and TCRdb's table has in-frame clones only and misses some. This table holds around 78,000 clones, about 91% found once. This material consisted of PBMCs, taken from a glioma patient whose treatment included an IDH1 peptide vaccine. These receptors were obtained from a woman between 45 and 60 years old with glioma. The CDR3 runs from the conserved cysteine through the conserved F or W. A D gene is named only where the DNA matches it firmly. Clone size, where shown, is once, few, many, or a class for clones that have expanded.

V gene	J gene	D gene	clone size	CDR3 DNA	CDR3 protein
TRBV9	TRBJ2-2	-	-	TGTGCCAGCAGTCCCACTCAGGACAGTCTCACCGGGGAGCTGTTTTTT	CASSPTQDSLTGELFF
TRBV6-1	TRBJ1-2	TRBD1	-	TGTGCCAGCACCGTTTCAGGACAGGGGTGGAGCTACACCTTC	CASTVSGQGWSYTF
TRBV30	TRBJ2-7	-	-	TGTGCCTGGAGTGTATCCCTCCATAGCGAGCAGTACTTC	CAWSVSLHSEQYF
TRBV5-4	TRBJ2-7	-	-	TGTGCCAGCAGCTTGGATTTCAGGGTGTACGAGCAGTACTTC	CASSLDFRVYEQYF
TRBV28	TRBJ2-5	-	-	TGTGCCAGCAGTTTCCGGGGGCGTCAGGAGACCCAGTACTTC	CASSFRGRQETQYF
TRBV18	TRBJ1-1	-	once	TGTGCCAGCTCCTCTGAGGGGGGCTCTGAAGCTTTCTTT	CASSSEGGSEAFF
TRBV5-4	TRBJ2-2	-	once	TGTGCCAGCAGCTTAATCACAGGGCGGCCCGGGGAGCTGTTTTTT	CASSLITGRPGELFF
TRBV27	TRBJ1-1	-	-	TGTGCCAGCAGTTACCGACACGGACACACGGATCGTATAGCTTTCTTT	CASSYRHGHTDRIAFF
TRBV7-9	TRBJ2-7	TRBD1	-	TGTGCCAGCAGCCAAGGGGGCAGCAGCTACGAGCAGTACTTC	CASSQGGSSYEQYF
TRBV19	TRBJ2-5	-	-	TGTGCCAGTAGTATATGGACCGGGGATACCCAAGAGACCCAGTACTTC	CASSIWTGDTQETQYF
TRBV5-1	TRBJ1-4	-	-	TGCGCCAGCAGCAACACAGGGCCTAATGAAAAACTGTTTTTT	CASSNTGPNEKLFF
TRBV9	TRBJ2-1	-	-	TGTGCCAGCAGCGTAGGAGGGGGCAATGAGCAGTTCTTC	CASSVGGGNEQFF
TRBV6-1	TRBJ2-7	-	-	TGTGCCAGCAGTGAAGCGGGGGACAACTCCTACGAGCAGTACTTC	CASSEAGDNSYEQYF
TRBV15	TRBJ1-6	-	-	TGTGCCACCAGCAGAGAGGGGGTGACCAATTCACCCCTCCACTTT	CATSREGVTNSPLHF
TRBV5-1	TRBJ1-6	-	-	TGCGCCAGCAGCTTGGCGGGGCCCCGCTATAATTCACCCCTCCACTTT	CASSLAGPRYNSPLHF
TRBV2	TRBJ1-5	-	once	TGTGCCACGGGGGGGGGCGACAATCAGCCCCAGCATTTT	CATGGGDNQPQHF
TRBV7-3	TRBJ2-5	TRBD1	-	TGTGCCAGCAGCTTAACGGGACAGGGGGCGTCGGAGACCCAGTACTTC	CASSLTGQGASETQYF
TRBV27	TRBJ2-1	TRBD1	-	TGTGCCAGCAGTTTACGGGGGACAGGGGACAATGAGCAGTTCTTC	CASSLRGTGDNEQFF
TRBV5-3	TRBJ2-2	TRBD2	once	TGTGCCAGAAGTCCGCGGGACCGGCTAGCGGGACGCACCGGGGAGCTGTTTTTT	CARSPRDRLAGRTGELFF
TRBV19	TRBJ1-1	TRBD1	-	TGTGCCAGTAGATTGGACAGGGCCACTGAAGCTTTCTTT	CASRLDRATEAFF
TRBV10-2	TRBJ1-1	-	-	TGCGCCAGCAGTGAGCCCCTCATACAGGGAGGAGACACTGAAGCTTTCTTT	CASSEPLIQGGDTEAFF
TRBV27	TRBJ2-7	-	-	TGTGCCAGCACCAAGGGGGCTAGCGGTTCCTACGAGCAGTACTTC	CASTKGASGSYEQYF
TRBV10-3	TRBJ2-2	TRBD1	-	TGTGCCATCAGTGACCCGGGACAGGGAGTCACCGGGGAGCTGTTTTTT	CAISDPGQGVTGELFF
TRBV19	TRBJ1-2	-	-	TGTGCCAGTAGTATACAGGGGAGGATCTATGGCTACACCTTC	CASSIQGRIYGYTF
TRBV23-1	TRBJ1-6	-	-	TGCGCCACCCAGAATTCACCCCTCCACTTT	CATQNSPLHF
TRBV7-8	TRBJ2-7	-	-	TGTGCCAGCAGCTTAGCGGGCAGGGTGAGCGAGCAGTACTTC	CASSLAGRVSEQYF
TRBV29-1	TRBJ1-4	TRBD1	-	TGCAGCGTTGAATTAACAGGGGGTGAAAAACTGTTTTTT	CSVELTGGEKLFF
TRBV10-3	TRBJ1-2	-	-	TGTGTCATCAGTGACGTCAGTGCTAACTATGGCTACACCTTC	CVISDVSANYGYTF
TRBV28	TRBJ1-6	-	-	TGTGCCAGCAGTTTACGGGCGAGTCCTAATTCACCCCTCCACTTT	CASSLRASPNSPLHF
TRBV28	TRBJ2-3	TRBD1	few	TGTGCCAGCAGTTTAGTGACAGGGGGGACAGATACGCAGTATTTT	CASSLVTGGTDTQYF
TRBV19	TRBJ1-2	-	-	TGTGCCAGTAGTCCGAGACAGGCGCTACTCTATGGCTACACCTTC	CASSPRQALLYGYTF
TRBV7-2	TRBJ2-7	TRBD1	-	TGTGCCAGCAGTTTGGGACAGTTACTCTACGAGCAGTACTTC	CASSLGQLLYEQYF
TRBV11-1	TRBJ1-1	-	once	TGTGCCAGCAGCTTAGAAGGGGCAGGGAACACTGAAGCTTTCTTT	CASSLEGAGNTEAFF
TRBV28	TRBJ1-5	TRBD1	-	TGTGCCGTGACAGGGGGCAATCAGCCCCAGCATTTT	CAVTGGNQPQHF
TRBV12-2	TRBJ2-1	-	-	TGTGCAAGTCGCCGAAGGCCTAGCGGGAGAGGTGATGAGCAGTTCTTC	CASRRRPSGRGDEQFF
TRBV30	TRBJ2-1	TRBD2	-	TGTGCCTGGAGGGTTCCGGGACTAGCGGGAAAAAATGAGCAGTTCTTC	CAWRVPGLAGKNEQFF
TRBV19	TRBJ2-2	-	once	TGTGCCAGTAAAACCGGGACGGCTAACACCGGGGAGCTGTTTTTT	CASKTGTANTGELFF
TRBV7-3	TRBJ1-2	TRBD1	-	TGTGCCAGCAGCTTAACGGGGACAGTCGACTATGGCTACACCTTC	CASSLTGTVDYGYTF
TRBV15	TRBJ2-1	TRBD2	once	TGTGCCACCAGCAGAGCCCTTCTAGCGGCAATCTACAATGAGCAGTTCTTC	CATSRALLAAIYNEQFF
TRBV7-9	TRBJ2-2	TRBD2	-	TGTGCCAGCAGCTCTCTAGCGGGAGATGGCGGGGAGCTGTTTTTT	CASSSLAGDGGELFF
TRBV9	TRBJ2-3	-	-	TGTGCCAGCAAGTCCTCGGGTGATACGCAGTATTTT	CASKSSGDTQYF
TRBV5-1	TRBJ2-7	-	-	TGCGCCAGCAGCCCCGGCACTGGGGAGCAGTACTTC	CASSPGTGEQYF
TRBV15	TRBJ2-5	-	-	TGTGCCACCAGTAAACAGTTCCAAGAGACCCAGTACTTC	CATSKQFQETQYF
TRBV2	TRBJ2-1	-	-	TGTGCCAGCACTTCGACGGAACTCGACTACAATGAGCAGTTCTTC	CASTSTELDYNEQFF
TRBV27	TRBJ2-7	-	-	TGTGCCAGCAGTTCGCGGCCTACAGGGCACGAGCAGTACTTC	CASSSRPTGHEQYF
TRBV14	TRBJ2-5	-	-	TGTGCCAGCAGCCGACTCGGCCGAGTAGTCGGTTTTGGAGAGACCCAGTACTTC	CASSRLGRVVGFGETQYF
TRBV28	TRBJ1-2	-	-	TGTGCCAGCAGCCCCGGGACAACCGCTTATGGCTACACCTTC	CASSPGTTAYGYTF
TRBV10-1	TRBJ2-1	TRBD1	-	TGCGCCAGCAGCGACAGGGGCCGAGGCTACAATGAGCAGTTCTTC	CASSDRGRGYNEQFF
TRBV28	TRBJ2-7	TRBD2	-	TGTGCCAGCAGCCTAGCGGGAGTATCCGAGCAGTACTTC	CASSLAGVSEQYF